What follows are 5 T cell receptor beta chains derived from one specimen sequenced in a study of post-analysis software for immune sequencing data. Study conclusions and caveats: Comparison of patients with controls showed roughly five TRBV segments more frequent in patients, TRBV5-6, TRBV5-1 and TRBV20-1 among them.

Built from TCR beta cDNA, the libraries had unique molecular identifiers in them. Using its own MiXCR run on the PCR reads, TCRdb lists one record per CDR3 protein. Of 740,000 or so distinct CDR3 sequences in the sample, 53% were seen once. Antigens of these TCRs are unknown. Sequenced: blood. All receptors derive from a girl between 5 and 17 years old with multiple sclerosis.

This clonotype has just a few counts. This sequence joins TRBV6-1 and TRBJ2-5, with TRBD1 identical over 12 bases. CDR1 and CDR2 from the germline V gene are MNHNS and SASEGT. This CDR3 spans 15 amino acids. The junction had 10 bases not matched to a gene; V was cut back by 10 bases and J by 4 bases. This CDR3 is CATGTGTGGGETQYF. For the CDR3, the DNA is TGTGCCACGGGAACCGGGACAGGGGGCGGAGAGACCCAGTACTTC.

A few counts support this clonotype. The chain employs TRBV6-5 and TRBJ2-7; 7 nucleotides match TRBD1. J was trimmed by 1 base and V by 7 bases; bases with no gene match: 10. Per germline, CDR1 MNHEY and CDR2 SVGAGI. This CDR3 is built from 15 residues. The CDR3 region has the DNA TGTGCCAGCACCGAAAGTGGGGGACAGTCCTACGAGCAGTACTTC. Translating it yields CASTESGGQSYEQYF.

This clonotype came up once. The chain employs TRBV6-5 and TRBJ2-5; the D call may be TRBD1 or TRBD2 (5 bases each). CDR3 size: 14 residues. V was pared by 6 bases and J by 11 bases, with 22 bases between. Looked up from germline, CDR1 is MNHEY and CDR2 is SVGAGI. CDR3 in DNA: TGTGCCAGCAGGGGACGTGAAGGGCCAAGAGAGCAGTACTTC. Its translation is CASRGREGPREQYF.

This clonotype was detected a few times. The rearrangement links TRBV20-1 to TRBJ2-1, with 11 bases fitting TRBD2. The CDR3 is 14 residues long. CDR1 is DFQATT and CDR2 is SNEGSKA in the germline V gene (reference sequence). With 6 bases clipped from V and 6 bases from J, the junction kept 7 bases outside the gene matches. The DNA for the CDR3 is TGCAGTGCGATCCTAGCGGGAGGTCCCAATGAGCAGTTCTTC. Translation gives CSAILAGGPNEQFF.

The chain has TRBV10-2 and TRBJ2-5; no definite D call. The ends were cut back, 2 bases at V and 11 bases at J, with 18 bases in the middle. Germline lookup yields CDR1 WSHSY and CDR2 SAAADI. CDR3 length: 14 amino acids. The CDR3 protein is CASSEAIQYNEQYF. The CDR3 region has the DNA TGCGCCAGCAGTGAGGCTATCCAGTACAATGAGCAGTACTTC.